Following are 25 T cell receptor beta chains from one sample sequenced in a study of T-cell memory formation after mild COVID-19 (dated by TCRdb to the early 2020s). Libraries were constructed by 5' RACE. The sequencing machine was an Illumina NovaSeq 6000. The public sequencing data were trimmed at Q25 with fastp and processed into clonotypes with MiXCR by TCRdb, which kept only in-frame beta chains. Merged by CDR3 protein, the rows form single entries marked with the most common genes and DNA. This sample has under 250,000 distinct CDR3 sequences in its table, and approximately 9% of those were observed once. The top ten clonotypes cover around a fifth of the sample. The sample taken for sequencing was PBMCs or a T cell subset sorted from them (not recorded which). The receptors come from a man between 18 and 29 years old who had mild COVID-19 (a few samples of this study predate the infection). The sample titles of this study are shuffled in the database, so cell type and time point are left out; the donor was told from shared clones.

The V and J genes are TRBV24-1 and TRBJ2-2; TRBD2 aligns across 8 bases. The V gene's germline CDR1 is KGHDR and CDR2 SFDVKD. V was pared by 3 bases and J by 1 base, with 3 bases of the junction left unmatched. The length of the CDR3 is 16 residues. The CDR3, as DNA: TGTGCCACCAGTGATGGTCGGGGGGGGAACACCGGGGAGCTGTTTTTT. It codes for CATSDGRGGNTGELFF.

The V gene is TRBV6-2 or TRBV6-3, the J gene TRBJ2-2; tentative D call: TRBD2 (5 bases). Trimming stripped 3 bases from V and 6 bases from J, with 14 bases between. Per the germline V gene, CDR1 is MNHEY and CDR2 is SVGEGT. This CDR3 contains 15 residues. CDR3 sequence: CASSYPRVRAGELFF. The CDR3 nucleotides are TGTGCCAGCAGTTATCCGCGGGTGAGGGCCGGGGAGCTGTTTTTT.

This clonotype was found a few times. This sequence joins TRBV5-4 and TRBJ2-7; no reliable D call. Germline assignment: CDR1 SGHNT and CDR2 YYREEE (reference sequence). Trimming shortened V by 4 bases and J by 7 bases, and 12 bases separated the two germline ends. This CDR3 has 12 amino acids. The CDR3 protein is CASSRSLGEQYV. CDR3 in DNA: TGTGCCAGCAGCCGGTCGCTGGGGGAGCAGTACGTC.

This clonotype was seen many times. The chain has TRBV10-3 and TRBJ2-3, with D uncertain. V was pared by 6 bases and J by 0 bases, with 7 bases between. Germline V gives CDR1 ENHRY, CDR2 SYGVKD. The CDR3 consists of 13 residues. CDR3 bases: TGTGCCATCAGGGACCTGAGCACAGATACGCAGTATTTT. Residues: CAIRDLSTDTQYF.

The chain has TRBV7-2 and TRBJ2-5; no reliable D call. The germline CDR1 and CDR2 sequences are SGHTA and FQGNSA. This CDR3 has 11 amino acids. Trimming stripped 2 bases from V and 5 bases from J, with 3 bases between. This chain's CDR3 is CASSLFETQYF. The CDR3 DNA reads TGTGCCAGCAGCTTATTTGAGACCCAGTACTTC.

This clonotype has a handful of counts. The chain uses TRBV3-1 and TRBJ2-4, with TRBD1 matching 9 bases. The length of the CDR3 is 14 residues. V dropped 4 bases and J dropped 8; count of bases not matched to a gene: 6. Germline loops: CDR1 LGHDT, CDR2 YNNKEL (reference sequence). CDR3 region: CASSPTGGRDIQYF. CDR3 DNA sequence: TGTGCCAGCAGCCCCACAGGGGGCAGAGACATTCAGTACTTC.

The chain joins TRBV7-2 to TRBJ1-2, with TRBD1 as a possible D gene (5 bases). The germline CDR1 and CDR2 sequences are SGHTA and FQGNSA. CDR3 length: 13 residues. Trimming stripped 1 base from V and 6 bases from J, with 9 bases between. CDR3 sequence reads: CASSLVGGNGYTF. CDR3 coding DNA: TGTGCCAGCAGCTTAGTTGGGGGAAATGGCTACACCTTC.

This clonotype was found a few times. The chain joins TRBV7-8 to TRBJ2-5; D is possibly TRBD2 (6 bases). CDR3 length: 14 residues. From germline, CDR1 is SGHVS and CDR2 FQNEAQ. The V and J ends lost 2 bases and 2 bases respectively, with 9 bases between them. DNA of the CDR3: TGTGCCAGCAGCTTAACGACTAGTCAAGAGACCCAGTACTTC. This sequence encodes CASSLTTSQETQYF.

This clonotype was found a few times. The V gene is TRBV6-6, the J gene TRBJ1-2, with a possible D match to TRBD1 (6 bases). Germline V lookup: CDR1 MNHNY, CDR2 SVGAGI (reference sequence). The V gene lost 2 bases and the J gene lost 6 bases, with 10 bases spanning the gap. CDR3 length equals 13 residues. The CDR3 spells CASSYPEGDGYTF. CDR3 sequence (DNA): TGTGCCAGCAGTTACCCCGAGGGGGATGGCTACACCTTC.

This chain uses TRBV12-3 or TRBV12-4 with TRBJ1-2; 10 nucleotides match TRBD1. V gave up 0 bases and J gave up 10 bases; unmatched junction bases: 11. This CDR3 region has 16 residues. CDR3 in DNA: TGTGCCAGCAGTTTAGCCGGGACAGGGGTCCCCCAATCCTACACCTTC. Its translation: CASSLAGTGVPQSYTF.

The sample holds many counts of this clonotype. V usage is TRBV29-1 and J usage is TRBJ2-2, with 7 bases identical to TRBD1. The ends lost 7 bases at V and 0 bases at J; junction bases unmatched: 5. CDR3 size: 14 residues. Looked up from germline, CDR1 is SQVTM and CDR2 is ANQGSEA. The CDR3 is CSAGQEANTGELFF. The CDR3 DNA sequence: TGCAGCGCAGGACAGGAGGCGAACACCGGGGAGCTGTTTTTT.

CDR3: CASSPSMAGGAVGEQFF. CDR3 bases: TGTGCCAGCAGCCCTAGCATGGCGGGGGGAGCAGTGGGTGAGCAGTTCTTC. V and J are TRBV11-2 and TRBJ2-1; 8 positions agree with TRBD2. V dropped 5 bases and J dropped 9; count of bases not matched to a gene: 18. CDR1 and CDR2 from the germline V gene are SGHAT and FQNNGV. The CDR3 extends over 17 amino acids.

A few counts support this clonotype. This chain connects TRBV5-1 to TRBJ1-1; no firm D call. CDR3 length: 14 residues. V was cut by 3 bases and J by 5 bases, with 14 bases left in between. CDR1 and CDR2 from the germline V gene are SGHRS and YFSETQ. DNA for the CDR3: TGCGCCAGCAGCTCCATCCCCGGGGAGACTGAAGCTTTCTTT. Protein product: CASSSIPGETEAFF.

There are many counts of this clonotype. The chain uses TRBV11-2 and TRBJ2-3; D gene uncertain. There are 17 residues in the CDR3. The germline V and J ends were trimmed by 0 bases and 1 base, with 14 bases remaining between them. Looked up from germline, CDR1 is SGHAT and CDR2 is FQNNGV. CDR3 DNA sequence: TGTGCCAGCAGCTTAGATAGACACAGCTCTCGCACAGATACGCAGTATTTT. Its protein is CASSLDRHSSRTDTQYF.

The gene calls are TRBV18 and TRBJ2-5; perhaps TRBD2 as D (5 bases). V was cut by 4 bases and J by 1 base, with 10 bases left in between. The CDR3 has 14 residues. Germline V CDR1 and CDR2: KGHSH, LQKENI. The CDR3 is CASSLLAFQETQYF. The CDR3 DNA reads as TGTGCCAGCTCACTGCTAGCTTTCCAAGAGACCCAGTACTTC.

In its sample, this clonotype was seen many times. The genes are TRBV7-2 and TRBJ2-7, with unresolved D. Trimming cost V 5 bases and J 3 bases, with 11 bases left between them. The CDR3 has 13 amino acids. CDR1 is SGHTA and CDR2 is FQGNSA in the germline V gene. The CDR3 sequence: CASSRTGLYEQYF. As DNA, the CDR3 is TGTGCCAGCAGCCGCACTGGGCTCTACGAGCAGTACTTC. The variable domain in full, with the rest retrieved from reference TRBV7-2 and TRBJ2-7, is GAGVSQSPSNKVTEKGKDVELRCDPISGHTALYWYRQSLGQGLEFLIYFQGNSAPDKSGLPSDRFSAERTGGSVSTLTIQRTQQEDSAVYLCASSRTGLYEQYFGPGTRLTVT.

There are a few counts of this clonotype. The V call is TRBV3-1, the J call TRBJ2-7; 10 bases line up with TRBD1. The CDR3 covers 14 residues. The V gene's germline CDR1 is LGHDT and CDR2 YNNKEL (reference sequence). V lost 6 bases to trimming and J lost 5 bases; unmatched junction nucleotides: 7. The CDR3 DNA reads as TGTGCCAGCAGGGGGACAGGGGTATGGGACGAGCAGTACTTC. It translates to CASRGTGVWDEQYF.

CDR3 nucleotide sequence: TGTGCCAGCTCACCACAACAGGGGATGAACACTGAAGCTTTCTTT. Translating it yields CASSPQQGMNTEAFF. The V call is TRBV18, the J call TRBJ1-1; the match to TRBD1 covers 7 bases. Germline trimming cut 1 base from V and 0 bases from J; bases unmatched to any gene: 2. The germline V gene has CDR1 KGHSH and CDR2 LQKENI. This CDR3 has 15 residues.

Only a few counts were recorded for this clonotype. V gene TRBV12-3 or TRBV12-4 combines with J gene TRBJ2-7, with TRBD1 as a possible D gene (5 bases). V was cut by 2 bases and J by 3 bases, with 11 bases left in between. This CDR3 is 14 amino acids long. The CDR3 region is CASSLSSGYYEQYF. In DNA, the CDR3 is TGTGCCAGCAGTTTAAGTTCAGGGTACTACGAGCAGTACTTC.

This clonotype was detected ten times or more. V is TRBV12-3 or TRBV12-4 and J is TRBJ2-3; the D is unclear. V lost 6 bases and J 5 bases, leaving 6 bases between the germline ends. CDR3 size: 11 residues. CDR3 sequence (DNA): TGTGCCAGCAGCCGTAGAGATACGCAGTATTTT. Translation gives CASSRRDTQYF.

This clonotype has a handful of counts. The chain links TRBV6-1 to TRBJ1-6; tentatively, D is TRBD1 (6 bases). V shed 8 bases and J shed 7 bases, with 15 bases lying between them. The CDR3 has 14 amino acids. From germline, CDR1 is MNHNS and CDR2 SASEGT. CDR3: CASEGGQENSPLHF. CDR3 in DNA: TGTGCCAGCGAAGGGGGGCAGGAGAATTCACCCCTCCACTTT.

In this sample, this clonotype turned up a few times. The CDR3 DNA reads TGCGCCAGCAGCTTGGGATTGGGGGATGAGCAGTTCTTC. It yields the protein CASSLGLGDEQFF. The J gene is TRBJ2-1, the V gene TRBV5-1, with D possibly being TRBD1 or TRBD2 (5 bases each). Between the trimmed V and J ends, which lost 0 bases and 8 bases, there was a span of 9 bases. The CDR3 is made up of 13 amino acids. Germline CDR1 SGHRS, CDR2 YFSETQ.

The rearrangement links TRBV10-3 to TRBJ1-1; possibly TRBD1 for D (5 bases). Trimming stripped 8 bases from V and 5 bases from J, with 15 bases between. Germline V gives CDR1 ENHRY, CDR2 SYGVKD. The CDR3 sequence is 13 residues long. CDR3 bases: TGTGCCATCTCTCGGGCCCGGGGGACTGAAGCTTTCTTT. Amino acid sequence: CAISRARGTEAFF.

V and J are TRBV4-3 and TRBJ1-2; 8 bases are a match to TRBD1. With 4 bases clipped from V and 2 bases from J, the junction kept 6 bases outside the gene matches. Germline CDR1 LGHNA, CDR2 YSLEER. The CDR3 covers 15 residues. CDR3 nucleotides: TGCGCCAGCAGCCTCGTCGGGACAGGAAACTATGGCTACACCTTC. Its translation: CASSLVGTGNYGYTF.

This clonotype was seen more than once but under ten times. The rearrangement links TRBV9 to TRBJ2-5; weak D call: TRBD1 (7 bases). V was clipped by 3 bases and J by 5 bases, with 14 bases between them. This CDR3 spans 14 amino acids. The germline V gene has CDR1 SGDLS and CDR2 YYNGEE. CDR3 sequence reads: CASSGPGGQETQYF. CDR3 coding DNA: TGTGCCAGCAGCGGACCAGGGGGGCAGGAGACCCAGTACTTC.